This T cell receptor (beta chain) was documented in a study of blood T cell repertoires in COVID-19 (TCRdb year 2020). Regarding the complete study: Samples covering the acute and convalescent phases of COVID-19 were provided by collaborators in the United States, Italy and Spain. Samples were obtained from the ongoing ImmuneRACE study (first 160 participants) and from 1,200 or so subjects provided by 6 global collaborators. Where available, HLA class I and class II types were taken from metadata supplied by the sample provider and were not determined by assay-based typing. Nearly every sample came with metadata listing a de-identified subject ID, COVID-19 status, age in years and sex. The material from the prospective study consisted of cDNA or gDNA derived from T cells, B-cell-depleted T cells, or PBMCs. The repertoires were released in a freely available public database meant as a resource for research on the immune response to SARS-CoV-2. The dataset comprised deeply sampled blood TCRbeta repertoires from subjects exposed to, actively infected with, or recovered from COVID-19.

Participants in the prospective study were enrolled through a virtual design, were aged roughly 18 to 100 years, and lived in roughly 24 United States geographic areas. To assign participants to cohorts, the prospective study relied on clinical history that participants themselves reported in a screening survey and a study questionnaire. Each participant in the prospective study had whole blood, serum and a nasopharyngeal or oropharyngeal swab collected by mobile phlebotomists. Over a roughly 2-month period, participants in the prospective study had the option of providing additional blood draws and questionnaires. Before DNA extraction, prospective study blood samples were shipped either frozen or at room temperature. The CDR3 sequence holds 15 residues, the cysteine and phenylalanine included. Just CDR3 DNA is preserved here, 45 bases in frame from base 1. The germline V gene (reference sequence) specifies LNHNV as CDR1 and YYDKDF as CDR2. Trimming leaves V shorter by 3 bases and J shorter by 8 bases, with the junction holding 8 bases beyond the gene matches.

About this clone itself: Its recognized antigen is unknown. Base qualities are not at hand, and no much larger clone is one base apart.

Findings and caveats that apply to the study as a whole: The amount of clinical and demographic metadata varied by source and participant and was provided uncurated.

The immunoSEQ Assay, a bias-controlled multiplex PCR, was used to amplify TCRbeta CDR3 regions from genomic DNA. The original methods were these. The number of nucleated cells in each sample was estimated from the amplification of reference gene primers within the assay. To quantify the absolute abundance of each unique TCRbeta CDR3 rearrangement, sequence reads were collapsed and filtered. For each sample, productive Simpson clonality was calculated by taking the square root of Simpson's diversity index across productive rearrangements. As stored in TCRdb, this immuneACCESS dataset retains in-frame rearrangements with V and J assigned. A fraction of the clones does not appear; measured against another copy, unresolved V genes explain less than half of the discrepancy, and the remainder lacks a known reason. V and J calls plus clone size are reproduced from that table; the DNA served to infer D and trimming. Present in this sample are fewer than 450,000 clones, 88% of which were seen just once. Jointly, the top ten make up more than 2% of the sample.

Recombination linked TRBV15 to TRBJ2-1; TRBD2 matches 9 bases in the middle. The clonotype was recovered from a woman aged 40 to 49 with acute COVID-19. The source material was PBMCs or T cells enriched from blood (not recorded which). The sequenced DNA: TGTGCCACCAGCAGGTTTAGCGGGGGCGGGGATGAGCAGTTCTTC. Protein translation: CATSRFSGGGDEQFF.